A selection of T cell receptor beta chains follows, all from one sample in a study of response to subunit inactivated influenza vaccine. TCRdb itself ran the RT-PCR reads through MiXCR, one entry per CDR3 protein. Among hundreds of thousands of distinct CDR3 sequences listed, around a sixth were seen once. Here the sequenced sample was PBMCs from blood, taken 11 to 12 days after vaccination. The origin of the receptors is a man between 45 and 60 years old who received an inactivated influenza vaccine. The CDR3 runs from the conserved cysteine through the conserved F or W. D genes are given only for firm matches. Only part of the rows carry a size: once, few, many, or a class if the clone is expanded.

size: few; D: NA; J: TRBJ2-7; V: TRBV10-3; CDR3: CAIRGPFGEQYF; DNA: TGTGCCATCAGGGGGCCCTTCGGGGAGCAGTACTTC
size: few; D: NA; J: TRBJ2-3; V: TRBV5-1; CDR3: CASSSNGGATDTQYF; DNA: TGCGCCAGCAGCTCCAACGGGGGTGCCACAGATACGCAGTATTTT
size: NA; D: NA; J: TRBJ1-5; V: TRBV7-2; CDR3: CASSMYQGGNQPQHF; DNA: TGTGCCAGCAGCATGTACCAGGGAGGCAATCAGCCCCAGCATTTT
size: few; D: NA; J: TRBJ2-2; V: TRBV7-9; CDR3: CASSSLGNTGELFF; DNA: TGTGCCAGCAGCTCACTAGGGAACACCGGGGAGCTGTTTTTT
size: few; D: NA; J: TRBJ1-3; V: TRBV6-1; CDR3: CASSPGTTGNTIYF; DNA: TGTGCCAGCAGTCCCGGGACAACCGGAAACACCATATATTTT
size: few; D: TRBD1; J: TRBJ2-2; V: TRBV4-3; CDR3: CASSRGDGTVIAGELFF; DNA: TGCGCCAGCAGCAGGGGAGACGGGACAGTAATTGCCGGGGAGCTGTTTTTT
size: few; D: NA; J: TRBJ2-3; V: TRBV7-2; CDR3: CASSLFGEDTQYF; DNA: TGTGCCAGCAGCTTATTCGGTGAAGATACGCAGTATTTT
size: few; D: NA; J: TRBJ2-2; V: TRBV27; CDR3: CASRRGTTNTGELFF; DNA: TGTGCCAGCAGACGCGGGACCACGAACACCGGGGAGCTGTTTTTT
size: NA; D: NA; J: TRBJ2-5; V: TRBV6-5; CDR3: CASSYSGARSETQYF; DNA: TGTGCCAGCAGTTACTCTGGGGCGCGTTCCGAGACCCAGTACTTC
size: many; D: NA; J: TRBJ1-5; V: TRBV7-8; CDR3: CASSPSGGGRSNQPQHF; DNA: TGTGCCAGCAGCCCCTCTGGGGGCGGGAGGAGCAATCAGCCCCAGCATTTT
size: few; D: TRBD2; J: TRBJ2-3; V: TRBV11-2; CDR3: CASSQAGGPTDTQYF; DNA: TGTGCCAGCAGCCAAGCGGGAGGGCCCACAGATACGCAGTATTTT
size: few; D: NA; J: TRBJ2-2; V: TRBV3-1; CDR3: CASSHGRLAGELFF; DNA: TGTGCCAGCAGCCACGGACGGCTTGCCGGGGAGCTGTTTTTT
size: NA; D: TRBD1; J: TRBJ1-4; V: TRBV6-1; CDR3: CASSERGTGPFF; DNA: TGTGCCAGCAGTGAACGCGGGACAGGGCCGTTTTTT
size: many; D: NA; J: TRBJ1-1; V: TRBV10-3; CDR3: CAISEQGTEAFF; DNA: TGTGCCATCAGTGAGCAGGGAACTGAAGCTTTCTTT
size: few; D: TRBD2; J: TRBJ2-7; V: TRBV20-1; CDR3: CSATGSGGRSSYEQYF; DNA: TGCAGTGCTACTGGTTCGGGCGGGAGAAGCTCCTACGAGCAGTACTTC
size: NA; D: TRBD1; J: TRBJ1-6; V: TRBV7-2; CDR3: CASSLAGQGAGSPLHF; DNA: TGTGCCAGCAGCTTAGCGGGACAGGGGGCCGGTTCACCCCTCCACTTT
size: few; D: NA; J: TRBJ1-3; V: TRBV9; CDR3: CASSVAYSGNTTYF; DNA: TGTGCCAGCAGCGTAGCGTACTCTGGAAACACCACATATTTT
size: few; D: NA; J: TRBJ2-7; V: TRBV24-1; CDR3: CATSDAGTGTYEQYF; DNA: TGTGCCACCAGTGATGCCGGGACGGGCACCTACGAGCAGTACTTC
size: few; D: NA; J: TRBJ2-1; V: TRBV30; CDR3: CAWSLGGNNEQFF; DNA: TGTGCCTGGAGTCTAGGGGGGAACAATGAGCAGTTCTTC
size: few; D: TRBD2; J: TRBJ2-1; V: TRBV4-1; CDR3: CASSQVFALAGDEQFF; DNA: TGCGCCAGCAGCCAAGTATTCGCACTAGCGGGAGATGAGCAGTTCTTC
size: few; D: TRBD1; J: TRBJ2-7; V: TRBV7-2; CDR3: CASSSMKGQGYYEQYF; DNA: TGTGCCAGCAGCTCAATGAAGGGACAGGGATACTACGAGCAGTACTTC
size: NA; D: NA; J: TRBJ2-3; V: TRBV5-6; CDR3: CASSLVGRRTDTQYF; DNA: TGTGCCAGCAGCTTGGTAGGCAGACGCACAGATACGCAGTATTTT
size: once; D: NA; J: TRBJ1-1; V: TRBV6-2/TRBV6-3; CDR3: CASTVDAMNTEAFF; DNA: TGTGCCAGCACCGTCGACGCCATGAACACTGAAGCTTTCTTT
size: NA; D: TRBD1; J: TRBJ2-7; V: TRBV20-1; CDR3: CSARSQGLNWNEQYF; DNA: TGCAGTGCTAGATCACAGGGGTTGAACTGGAACGAGCAGTACTTC
size: NA; D: NA; J: TRBJ2-5; V: TRBV20-1; CDR3: CSADAGWEPNGETQYF; DNA: TGCAGTGCTGACGCCGGATGGGAGCCTAACGGAGAGACCCAGTACTTC
size: many; D: NA; J: TRBJ2-1; V: TRBV12-3/TRBV12-4; CDR3: CASIHGGGRTYNEQFF; DNA: TGTGCCAGCATCCATGGAGGGGGGCGCACCTACAATGAGCAGTTCTTC
size: NA; D: TRBD1; J: TRBJ2-7; V: TRBV20-1; CDR3: CSARVTGEYYEQYF; DNA: TGCAGTGCTAGAGTTACAGGGGAATACTACGAGCAGTACTTC
size: NA; D: NA; J: TRBJ1-4; V: TRBV20-1; CDR3: CSAGHSNEKLFF; DNA: TGCAGTGCCGGTCATTCTAATGAAAAACTGTTTTTT
size: NA; D: TRBD2; J: TRBJ2-1; V: TRBV20-1; CDR3: CSASTGGLAISGEQFF; DNA: TGCAGTGCTAGTACGGGTGGACTAGCGATTTCTGGGGAGCAGTTCTTC
size: NA; D: TRBD1; J: TRBJ2-5; V: TRBV29-1; CDR3: CSVAGDRGGETQYF; DNA: TGCAGCGTTGCCGGGGACAGGGGAGGAGAGACCCAGTACTTC
size: many; D: NA; J: TRBJ1-4; V: TRBV4-2; CDR3: CASSQEGDSNEKLFF; DNA: TGTGCCAGCAGCCAAGAAGGGGACTCCAATGAAAAACTGTTTTTT
size: few; D: TRBD2; J: TRBJ2-2; V: TRBV7-2; CDR3: CASSLAGTSGHTGELFF; DNA: TGTGCCAGCAGCTTAGCCGGGACTAGCGGCCACACCGGGGAGCTGTTTTTT
size: few; D: TRBD2; J: TRBJ2-5; V: TRBV4-3; CDR3: CASSQEASGSVGETQYF; DNA: TGCGCCAGCAGCCAAGAGGCCAGCGGGAGTGTAGGGGAGACCCAGTACTTC
size: NA; D: NA; J: TRBJ2-5; V: TRBV7-9; CDR3: CASSLAESQETQYF; DNA: TGTGCCAGCAGCCTGGCGGAGTCACAAGAGACCCAGTACTTC
size: few; D: TRBD1; J: TRBJ2-1; V: TRBV20-1; CDR3: CSAMTGGGSGRDFNEQFF; DNA: TGCAGTGCTATGACAGGGGGGGGTAGCGGGCGAGACTTTAATGAGCAGTTCTTC
size: NA; D: TRBD1; J: TRBJ1-1; V: TRBV4-2; CDR3: CASSPGGVATEAFF; DNA: TGTGCCAGCAGCCCAGGGGGAGTGGCCACTGAAGCTTTCTTT
size: NA; D: NA; J: TRBJ2-5; V: TRBV7-8; CDR3: CASSLERAQYF; DNA: TGTGCCAGCAGCTTAGAAAGGGCCCAGTACTTC
size: many; D: NA; J: TRBJ2-7; V: TRBV28; CDR3: CATSGVDEEQYF; DNA: TGTGCCACTTCCGGGGTAGATGAAGAGCAGTACTTC
size: few; D: NA; J: TRBJ1-2; V: TRBV4-1; CDR3: CASSQNPWTAANYGYTF; DNA: TGCGCCAGCAGCCAAAACCCCTGGACAGCTGCTAACTATGGCTACACCTTC
size: few; D: NA; J: TRBJ2-3; V: TRBV20-1; CDR3: CSASGGDRSYTDTQYF; DNA: TGCAGTGCTAGTGGCGGGGACAGAAGTTACACAGATACGCAGTATTTT